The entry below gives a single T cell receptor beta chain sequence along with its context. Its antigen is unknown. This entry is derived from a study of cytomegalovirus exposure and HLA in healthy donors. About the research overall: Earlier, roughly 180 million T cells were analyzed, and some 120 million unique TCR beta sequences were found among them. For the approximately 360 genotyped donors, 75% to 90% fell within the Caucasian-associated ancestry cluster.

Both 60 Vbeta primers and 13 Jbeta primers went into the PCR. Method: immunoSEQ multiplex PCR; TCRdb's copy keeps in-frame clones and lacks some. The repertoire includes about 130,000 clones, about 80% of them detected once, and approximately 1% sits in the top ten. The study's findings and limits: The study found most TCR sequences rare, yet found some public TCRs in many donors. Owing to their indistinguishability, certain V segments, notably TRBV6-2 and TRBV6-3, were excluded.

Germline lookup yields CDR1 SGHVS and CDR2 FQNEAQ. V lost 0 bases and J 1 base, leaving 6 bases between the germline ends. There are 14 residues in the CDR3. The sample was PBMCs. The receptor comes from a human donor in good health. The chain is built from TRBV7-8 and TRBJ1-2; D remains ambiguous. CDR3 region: CASSLAYSNYGYTF. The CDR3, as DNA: TGTGCCAGCAGCTTAGCTTATAGTAACTATGGCTACACCTTC.